The 21 T cell receptor beta chains in this list originate from one sample, sequenced in a study. TCRdb re-derived calls from the 5' RACE reads in MiXCR, one entry per CDR3 protein. In the table there are around 43,000 distinct CDR3 sequences, approximately 20% of which are singletons. Sequenced material: naive CD4+ T cells sorted from a lymph node. The subset was: naive CD4+ T cells, CD4+CD45RA+CD25-. Receptors originate from a female donor with breast cancer.

The rearrangement joins TRBV7-2 to TRBJ1-5, with D perhaps TRBD1 (5 bases). The CDR3 has 13 amino acids. Trimming cost V 2 bases and J 5 bases, with 7 bases left between them. Germline loops: CDR1 SGHTA, CDR2 FQGNSA. As DNA, the CDR3 is TGTGCCAGCAGCTTATCGGGGGATCAGCCCCAGCATTTT. It translates to CASSLSGDQPQHF.

This clonotype is medium-sized. The chain has TRBV6-5 and TRBJ1-5; no clear D gene. Trimming stripped 6 bases from V and 5 bases from J, with 11 bases between. The CDR3 covers 13 residues. Germline CDR1 reads MNHEY; CDR2 reads SVGAGI. CDR3 in DNA: TGTGCCAGCAGGCCTACAAGCGATCAGCCCCAGCATTTT. It codes for CASRPTSDQPQHF.

This clonotype was seen only a few times. The rearrangement uses TRBV18 and TRBJ1-3; D gene uncertain. The germline CDR1 and CDR2 sequences are KGHSH and LQKENI. This CDR3 has 15 amino acids. V was cut by 8 bases and J by 4 bases, with 18 bases left in between. The CDR3 protein is CASTDEQLPGNTIYF. CDR3 in DNA: TGTGCCAGCACAGATGAACAGCTTCCCGGAAACACCATATATTTT.

The V and J genes are TRBV28 and TRBJ2-5; no definite D call. Deletions cut 8 bases from V and 0 bases from J, with 10 bases between. The CDR3 runs to 13 residues. Germline V lookup: CDR1 MDHEN, CDR2 SYDVKM. DNA of the CDR3: TGTGCCAGCCAGGAGAAATACCAAGAGACCCAGTACTTC. Encoded protein: CASQEKYQETQYF.

This clonotype was observed a single time. An end of the junction does not agree with germline; a read error may underlie this. The rearrangement uses TRBV7-8 and TRBJ2-5; the D is unclear. The CDR3 has 14 residues. CDR1 and CDR2 (germline): SGHVS, FQNEAQ. The CDR3 DNA reads TGTGCCAGCAGCTTAGTTTCCTCACCCAGGACCCAGGACTTC. This translates into CASSLVSSPRTQDF.

In its sample, this clonotype was seen a few times. The rearrangement joins TRBV5-1 to TRBJ2-2; D remains unclear. The V end was cut by 0 bases, the J end by 3 bases, with 9 bases between. Looked up from germline, CDR1 is SGHRS and CDR2 is YFSETQ. The CDR3 totals 15 residues. The CDR3 DNA reads as TGCGCCAGCAGCTTGGACGGCTCTCACACCGGGGAGCTGTTTTTT. This encodes CASSLDGSHTGELFF.

Concerning this clonotype: It is likely a read error, because the conserved phenylalanine at the end of the CDR3 is missing. DNA for the CDR3: TGTGCCAGCAGTTTCGGGGGGGATGGCTACACCTCC. Residues: CASSFGGDGYTS. The J gene is TRBJ1-2, the V gene TRBV28, with D possibly matching TRBD1 (5 bases). The V end was cut by 3 bases, the J end by 6 bases, with 8 bases between. Germline V gene lookup returns CDR1 MDHEN and CDR2 SYDVKM. The CDR3 consists of 12 residues.

The chain employs TRBV27 and TRBJ1-1; 7 nucleotides agree with TRBD1. Germline loops: CDR1 MNHEY, CDR2 SMNVEV (reference sequence). The length of the CDR3 is 12 residues. V lost 2 bases to trimming and J lost 8 bases; unmatched junction nucleotides: 2. CDR3 DNA sequence: TGTGCCAGCAGTTTACGAGGGGGCGAAGCTTTCTTT. This encodes CASSLRGGEAFF.

The chain combines TRBV7-9 with TRBJ1-1; the D is unclear. Germline CDR1 SEHNR, CDR2 FQNEAQ (reference sequence). This CDR3 has 12 residues. Trimming cost V 2 bases and J 3 bases, with 4 bases left between them. The CDR3 DNA follows: TGTGCCAGCAGCTTACTCCACACTGAAGCTTTCTTT. Translated: CASSLLHTEAFF.

The rearrangement links TRBV9 to TRBJ2-5; D might be TRBD1 (6 bases). The CDR3 has 15 amino acids. The germline CDR1 and CDR2 sequences are SGDLS and YYNGEE. Trimming left V 3 bases short and J 2 bases short, with 14 bases between. CDR3 in DNA: TGTGCCAGCAGCGAGAGCCCGGACAGTCAAGAGACCCAGTACTTC. Translated: CASSESPDSQETQYF.

The table lists this clonotype with a few counts. The chain is built from TRBV7-9 and TRBJ2-2; D unresolved. Trimming took off 1 base at V and 10 bases at J, with 22 bases between the two ends. The germline gives CDR1 SEHNR, CDR2 FQNEAQ (reference sequence). The length of the CDR3 is 17 residues. The CDR3: CASSLEESGSKRPELFF. DNA of the CDR3: TGTGCCAGCAGCTTAGAAGAATCAGGCTCCAAGCGCCCGGAGCTGTTTTTT. The variable domain in full, completed from reference TRBV7-9 and TRBJ2-2, reads DTGVSQNPRHKITKRGQNVTFRCDPISEHNRLYWYRQTLGQGPEFLTYFQNEAQLEKSRLLSDRFSAERPKGSFSTLEIQRTEQGDSAMYLCASSLEESGSKRPELFFGEGSRLTVL.

The V gene is TRBV5-6, the J gene TRBJ2-3; TRBD2 aligns across 7 bases. V dropped 4 bases and J dropped 2; count of bases not matched to a gene: 4. The germline V gene encodes CDR1 SGHDT and CDR2 YYEEEE. This CDR3 region has 14 residues. CDR3 region: CASSPGLYTDTQYF. Written as DNA, the CDR3 is TGTGCCAGCAGCCCGGGACTATACACAGATACGCAGTATTTT.

This clonotype has a count of ten or more. The chain has TRBV5-6 and TRBJ1-1; D is perhaps TRBD1 (6 bases). Trimming pared 4 bases from V and 7 bases from J, leaving 8 bases between. The CDR3 contains 11 residues. The germline gives CDR1 SGHDT, CDR2 YYEEEE. The CDR3 region has the DNA TGTGCCAGCAGCGTACAGGGTGAAGCTTTCTTT. Translation gives CASSVQGEAFF. Complete variable domain (other parts from reference TRBV5-6 and TRBJ1-1): DAGVTQSPTHLIKTRGQQVTLRCSPKSGHDTVSWYQQALGQGPQFIFQYYEEEERQRGNFPDRFSGHQFPNYSSELNVNALLLGDSALYLCASSVQGEAFFGQGTRLTVV.

Comment on this clonotype: A much larger clonotype is one base distant, so this may be a read error. The conserved phenylalanine or tryptophan normally closing the CDR3 is absent here, so this likely arose from a read error. The rearrangement joins TRBV20-1 to TRBJ1-5; TRBD1 matches 9 bases. Germline CDR1 and CDR2: DFQATT and SNEGSKA (reference sequence). V lost 6 bases, J lost 6 bases, and 9 bases stayed unmatched. This CDR3 region has 14 residues. For the CDR3, the DNA is TGCAGTGCCCGGACAGGGGATCTAGGTCAGCCCCAGCATTTA. Its protein product is CSARTGDLGQPQHL.

This clonotype was observed a few times. The chain has TRBV18 and TRBJ1-6, with no clear D. V was cut by 0 bases and J by 14 bases, with 14 bases left in between. The germline V gene has CDR1 KGHSH and CDR2 LQKENI. CDR3 length: 14 residues. The CDR3 DNA reads TGTGCCAGCTCACCACCCCGGGAGATGTTTGCCCTCCACTTT. It specifies CASSPPREMFALHF. The full variable domain, completed using reference TRBV18 and TRBJ1-6, is NAGVMQNPRHLVRRRGQEARLRCSPMKGHSHVYWYRQLPEEGLKFMVYLQKENIIDESGMPKERFSAEFPKEGPSILRIQQVVRGDSAAYFCASSPPREMFALHFGNGTRLTVT.

About this clonotype: A read error may produce the germline difference seen at one junction end. The rearrangement links TRBV15 to TRBJ2-7; D not certain. The CDR3 loop spans 12 amino acids. Germline V gene data show CDR1 as LNHNV and CDR2 as YYDKDF (reference sequence). The CDR3 is CATGRDGDEQYF. The CDR3 region has the DNA TGTGCCACCGGCAGAGATGGTGACGAGCAGTACTTC.

There are many counts of this clonotype. DNA for the CDR3: TGTGCCAGCCGTCCCGGGACTGTCTCTTACGAGCAGTACTTC. It translates to CASRPGTVSYEQYF. The chain recombines TRBV6-6 with TRBJ2-7; D possibly corresponds to TRBD2 (6 bases). The V end was cut by 8 bases, the J end by 4 bases, with 18 bases between. The CDR3 runs 14 residues. In germline, CDR1 is MNHNY, CDR2 SVGAGI (reference sequence).

The rearrangement links TRBV7-9 to TRBJ2-1, with TRBD1 matching over 9 bases. The V gene end was trimmed by 5 bases and the J gene end by 8 bases; junction bases not matched to a gene: 10. Germline V gives CDR1 SEHNR, CDR2 FQNEAQ (reference sequence). The CDR3 loop spans 15 amino acids. The CDR3 coding sequence is TGTGCCAGCAGCGCCGGGACAGGGAGATTAGATGAGCAGTTCTTC. As protein: CASSAGTGRLDEQFF.

This clonotype has only a few counts. CDR3: CASSLGSGTDTQYF. CDR3 DNA sequence: TGTGCCAGCAGCTTGGGTAGCGGAACGGATACGCAGTATTTT. V is TRBV7-3 and J is TRBJ2-3; D possibly corresponds to TRBD2 (6 bases). The V and J ends lost 3 bases and 6 bases respectively, with 13 bases between them. CDR1 is SGHTA and CDR2 is FQGTGA in the germline V gene. CDR3 length: 14 amino acids. The full variable domain, in which reference TRBV7-3 and TRBJ2-3 provide the parts outside the CDR3, is GAGVSQTPSNKVTEKGKYVELRCDPISGHTALYWYRQSLGQGPEFLIYFQGTGAADDSGLPNDRFFAVRPEGSVSTLKIQRTERGDSAVYLCASSLGSGTDTQYFGPGTRLTVL.

This clonotype was counted a few times. This chain joins TRBV5-1 and TRBJ1-3, with D perhaps TRBD1 (5 bases). This CDR3 is built from 15 residues. V was pared by 0 bases and J by 8 bases, with 15 bases between. The germline V gene encodes CDR1 SGHRS and CDR2 YFSETQ. The CDR3 reads CASSLDGSWGDTIYF. CDR3 coding DNA: TGCGCCAGCAGCTTGGATGGATCATGGGGGGACACCATATATTTT.

The V gene is TRBV4-1, the J gene TRBJ1-1; D unresolved. Trimming removed 5 bases from V and 1 base from J, with 14 bases in between. The CDR3 loop spans 15 amino acids. Germline V gene lookup returns CDR1 MGHRA and CDR2 YSYEKL. This CDR3 reads CASSKVGGGNTEAFF. The CDR3 coding sequence is TGCGCCAGCAGCAAAGTGGGTGGCGGGAACACTGAAGCTTTCTTT.